This T cell receptor (beta chain) comes out of a study of T cells in Graves' hyperthyroidism and ophthalmopathy (dated by TCRdb to the late 2010s). In the study overall: Peripheral blood samples were taken at the time of initial diagnosis, prior to any treatment. To identify distinguishing TCR V-J signatures, a discovery cohort of about 100 patients was used, comprising some 45 with Graves' ophthalmopathy and under 60 with stable Graves' hyperthyroidism. Prospective prediction of ophthalmopathy was tested in an independent validation cohort consisting of 18 to 20 hyperthyroidism patients and approximately 16 patients who later progressed to ophthalmopathy. The 75 to 100 discovery patients were divided at random into training and test sets in a 7:3 ratio. The study also compared thyroid tissue and blood T-cell repertoires from several Graves' hyperthyroidism patients. After blood sampling, hyperthyroidism patients were treated with methimazole at a starting dose of 30 mg daily, and ophthalmopathy patients were treated with high-dose intravenous methylprednisolone. The paper describes TCR Vbeta CDR3 sequencing of about 140 peripheral blood samples, made up of 43 ophthalmopathy patients, 70 to 75 hyperthyroidism patients and 17 progressor patients.

Concerning this clonotype itself: The target of this receptor is not known. Base qualities are not at hand, and no much larger clone is one base apart.

Study-level results and caveats: Most expanded thyroid clonotypes (frequency above 0.001) were also detected in blood, suggesting blood repertoires may reflect thyroid immune responses. Ophthalmopathy was separated from stable hyperthyroidism by a 13 V-J signature model, with approximately 85% sensitivity and approximately 81% specificity obtained in cross-validation and 80%/75% obtained in testing. In validation, progression to ophthalmopathy was predicted by the model with almost 71% sensitivity and just over 72% specificity, a median of approximately 6.5 months before onset. Sample size was not statistically predetermined, and investigators were not blinded to group allocation.

The TCR beta CDR3 regions were amplified from the RNA transcripts. The first round of RT-PCR for the TCR CDR3 was performed with the HTBI primer set and the Qiagen OneStep RT-PCR kit. Libraries were constructed in a second round of multiplex PCR, after which size selection and purification were performed. The libraries were sequenced on an Illumina HiSeq2000 using paired-end 100 bp reads. The original pipeline was this. SOAPnuke was used to process the raw data, with reads discarded if the reads contained adapters or uncalled bases, had a mean Phred below 15, or lacked an exact constant-primer or identifier match. High-quality paired reads were merged using COPE v1.2.5, and each unique nucleotide sequence was defined as a clonotype. MiTCR v1.1 was used to align clonotypes to the IMGT TRBV, TRBD and TRBJ reference segments. The analysis was restricted to V-J combinations with a frequency above 0.0001, which together covered about 99% of the repertoires. The TCS score was defined as F50 (clonal expansion) divided by E x V (chaos), with BLOSUM62-based TCRdist calculated between CDR3 peptides within each V-J. Welch's t-statistics and random forest reduced 450 to 600 V-J features to some 14, which were used in a naive Bayes classifier (R e1071). TCRdb ran its own pipeline on the public reads, namely fastp trimming at Q25 and MiXCR clone calling, and kept in-frame beta chains. Each entry is one CDR3 protein sequence, shown with its most common DNA and genes. The V and J calls here are based on TCRdb, not the publication. The sample data list a few hundred thousand distinct CDR3 sequences, and 15% to 19% of these were observed just once. The ten largest clones add up to approximately 7% of the sample.

A patient counted as having stable Graves' hyperthyroidism if no progression to ophthalmopathy occurred over 18 months of follow-up. Hyperthyroidism patients were newly diagnosed, had a disease duration of under 2 months, and were aged 18 to 65 years. The study excluded patients with uncontrolled infections, other autoimmune diseases, pregnancy or lactation. Diagnoses were based on clinical symptoms, serum thyroxine and TRAb, thyroid ultrasound and orbital computed tomography. Ficoll-Paque density gradient centrifugation was used to isolate PBMCs from approximately 10 ml of fresh peripheral blood. Total RNA was extracted with Trizol reagent, and quality was checked on an Agilent 2100 Bioanalyzer. Trimming removed 6 bases from V and 4 bases from J; the gene matches leave 9 bases unexplained. The germline V gene sets CDR1 to MNHNS and CDR2 to SASEGT. The CDR3 runs 15 amino acids, cysteine and phenylalanine included. Only the CDR3 part of the read is kept: 45 bases, read in frame from the first base.

Sequenced: blood. The chain uses TRBV6-1 and TRBJ1-1, with 9 bases matching TRBD1. The source is a woman under 40 with Graves' hyperthyroidism. CDR3 reads: CASSQWTGDGTEAFF. In nucleotides, the sequence is TGTGCCAGCAGCCAATGGACAGGGGATGGCACTGAAGCTTTCTTT.